These 10 T cell receptor beta chains were sequenced from one sample in a study of cytomegalovirus exposure and HLA in healthy donors. The PCR made use of 60 Vbeta and 13 Jbeta primers. Produced via immunoSEQ multiplex PCR; TCRdb's table is partial and in-frame only. Among about 180,000 clones listed, around 81% were seen once. The sequenced sample consisted of PBMCs. All receptors derive from a man aged 40-49 years in good health and CMV-seronegative.

The chain couples TRBV18 to TRBJ2-1; D remains ambiguous. The V end lost 2 bases, the J end lost 14 bases, and 10 bases lay between the germline ends. Germline assignment: CDR1 KGHSH and CDR2 LQKENI. The CDR3 has 11 amino acids. CDR3 sequence reads: CASSPGAEEFF. DNA for the CDR3: TGTGCCAGCTCACCAGGAGCAGAAGAGTTCTTC.

This chain joins TRBV29-1 and TRBJ2-1, with TRBD2 matching over 15 bases. V shed 7 bases, J shed 7 bases, and the junction held 14 bases outside the gene matches. Germline loops: CDR1 SQVTM, CDR2 ANQGSEA. The CDR3 contains 17 residues. Written as DNA, the CDR3 is TGCAGCGCCCACGAGGGACTAGCGGGAGGTTGGGGGAATGAGCAGTTCTTC. Translated, it gives CSAHEGLAGGWGNEQFF.

This sequence joins TRBV7-3 and TRBJ2-2; 8 nucleotides line up with TRBD2. CDR3 length: 16 amino acids. V lost 5 bases, J lost 6 bases, and 11 bases stayed unmatched. From germline, CDR1 is SGHTA and CDR2 FQGTGA. CDR3 DNA: TGTGCCAGCAGCCCTACTAGGGGACTAGGGTCCGGGGAGCTGTTTTTT. Its translation: CASSPTRGLGSGELFF.

This rearrangement joins TRBV7-2 to TRBJ2-7; 7 bases are a match to TRBD1. CDR3 length: 15 amino acids. Per germline, CDR1 SGHTA and CDR2 FQGNSA. The J segment lost 4 bases and the V segment lost 0 bases, leaving 6 bases of the junction unmatched. The CDR3 nucleotides are TGTGCCAGCAGCTTAGCGCCGGGACAGTTTTACGAGCAGTACTTC. Translation gives CASSLAPGQFYEQYF.

This chain connects TRBV5-5 to TRBJ2-5; TRBD1 is a possible D gene (5 bases). CDR1 is SGHKS, CDR2 YYEKEE, per germline (reference sequence). The V gene lost 2 bases and the J gene lost 2 bases, with 7 bases spanning the gap. The CDR3 contains 13 residues. CDR3 protein: CASSFGAQETQYF. In DNA form, the CDR3 reads TGTGCCAGCAGCTTTGGGGCTCAAGAGACCCAGTACTTC.

The chain recombines TRBV18 with TRBJ1-3, with 7 bases fitting TRBD1. V lost 2 bases to trimming and J lost 0 bases; unmatched junction nucleotides: 4. This CDR3 has 16 residues. Germline V gene sequence: CDR1 KGHSH, CDR2 LQKENI. This CDR3 is CASSPSDRNSGNTIYF. CDR3 nucleotides: TGTGCCAGCTCACCATCGGACAGGAACTCTGGAAACACCATATATTTT.

The chain employs TRBV7-2 and TRBJ1-4; D is perhaps TRBD1 (6 bases). Trimming shortened V by 4 bases and J by 1 base, and 10 bases separated the two germline ends. The CDR3 totals 15 residues. Germline lookup yields CDR1 SGHTA and CDR2 FQGNSA. CDR3 in DNA: TGTGCCAGCAGCTCCCAGGGGATAACTAATGAAAAACTGTTTTTT. It translates to CASSSQGITNEKLFF.

The chain is built from TRBV2 and TRBJ1-1; D uncertain. The CDR3 is made up of 14 amino acids. Germline lookup yields CDR1 SNHLY and CDR2 FYNNEI. V was pared by 7 bases and J by 0 bases, with 12 bases between. The CDR3 DNA sequence: TGTGCCAGCAACGTTAGGAGAATGAACACTGAAGCTTTCTTT. Its translation is CASNVRRMNTEAFF.

This clone has more than one count but fewer than ten. This specimen includes other DNA sequences encoding the same CDR3. The gene calls are TRBV6-6 and TRBJ1-4, with D perhaps TRBD1 (5 bases). This CDR3 has 15 amino acids. Trimming left V 0 bases short and J 8 bases short, with 13 bases between. Germline V gene data show CDR1 as MNHNY and CDR2 as SVGAGI (reference sequence). CDR3 protein: CASSYSKGRGEKLFF. CDR3 bases: TGTGCCAGCAGTTACTCGAAAGGGAGGGGAGAAAAACTGTTTTTT.

This clone has just one count. The J gene is TRBJ2-3, the V gene TRBV27, with D perhaps TRBD2 (5 bases). Trimming pared 6 bases from V and 0 bases from J, leaving 7 bases between. This CDR3 region has 13 residues. From germline, CDR1 is MNHEY and CDR2 SMNVEV (reference sequence). Written as DNA, the CDR3 is TGTGCCAGCAGAAGGACTAGCACAGATACGCAGTATTTT. Its translation: CASRRTSTDTQYF.